Each of the 30 T cell receptor beta chains below was sequenced from the same sample in a study of T-cell memory formation after mild COVID-19. TCRdb processed the 5' RACE reads anew with MiXCR; each CDR3 protein has one entry. The sample gives about 290,000 distinct CDR3 sequences, under 20% of which show up once; 23% is in the top ten. Sequenced sample: PBMCs or a T cell subset sorted from them (not recorded which). The receptors shown here come from a man younger than 30 who had mild COVID-19 (a few samples of this study predate the infection). Cell type and time point are not known.

In its sample, this clonotype was seen a few times. The chain joins TRBV25-1 to TRBJ2-1, with D perhaps matching TRBD1 or TRBD2 (5 bases each). Germline CDR1 MGHDK, CDR2 SYGVNS. Trimming left V 10 bases short and J 5 bases short, with 18 bases between. CDR3 length equals 14 residues. CDR3 DNA sequence: TGTGCCACTTCCCCCCGGGGCAGAAACAATGAGCAGTTCTTC. Amino acid sequence: CATSPRGRNNEQFF.

This chain links TRBV5-1 with TRBJ1-1; maybe TRBD1 (5 bases). The CDR3 runs to 15 residues. V lost 0 bases to trimming and J lost 5 bases, with 14 bases between them. The germline V gene has CDR1 SGHRS and CDR2 YFSETQ. The chain's CDR3 is CASSLDGRERTEAFF. CDR3 DNA: TGCGCCAGCAGCTTGGACGGCAGGGAGAGAACTGAAGCTTTCTTT.

This clonotype has just a few counts. V gene TRBV5-6 combines with J gene TRBJ2-3; TRBD1 aligns across 7 bases. The CDR3 spans 15 residues. V trimming: 2 bases; J trimming: 1 base; junction bases outside the gene matches: 4. Germline V gives CDR1 SGHDT, CDR2 YYEEEE. Here the CDR3 DNA reads TGTGCCAGCAGCTTCGGGACAGCCCGCACAGATACGCAGTATTTT. It is translated as CASSFGTARTDTQYF.

The chain couples TRBV6-2 or TRBV6-3 to TRBJ2-7, with D perhaps TRBD1 or TRBD2 (5 bases each). The V gene's germline CDR1 is MNHEY and CDR2 SVGEGT. V was trimmed by 7 bases and J by 7 bases, leaving 17 bases between them. The CDR3 sequence is 13 residues long. This CDR3 reads CASKRDGPFEQYV. In DNA form, the CDR3 reads TGTGCCAGCAAACGGGACGGGCCCTTTGAGCAGTACGTC.

This clonotype was counted between two and nine times. The chain recombines TRBV5-1 with TRBJ2-5; no firm D call. Germline values: CDR1 SGHRS, CDR2 YFSETQ. The V and J ends lost 2 bases and 2 bases respectively, with 10 bases between them. The CDR3 has 14 residues. CDR3 coding DNA: TGCGCCAGCAGCTTCCGAGTTGATCAAGAGACCCAGTACTTC. Amino acids: CASSFRVDQETQYF.

The rearrangement joins TRBV7-2 to TRBJ1-2, with D uncertain. Trimming stripped 6 bases from V and 8 bases from J, with 16 bases between. CDR1 is SGHTA, CDR2 FQGNSA, per germline. CDR3 size: 13 residues. Here the CDR3 DNA reads TGTGCCAGCAGTCTCGGGGTAGTGGGAGGCTACACCTTC. This translates into CASSLGVVGGYTF.

This clonotype occurred a few times. The junction departs from the called germline gene at one end, perhaps through a read error. The V call is TRBV19, the J call TRBJ2-7; 7 positions match TRBD2. Germline CDR1 LNHDA, CDR2 SQIVND (reference sequence). The CDR3 extends over 12 amino acids. The CDR3 region is CATAAGPYEQYF. The CDR3 region has the DNA TGCGCCACAGCAGCGGGGCCGTACGAGCAGTACTTC.

This sequence joins TRBV6-2 or TRBV6-3 and TRBJ2-7; 8 bases are a match to TRBD2. V shed 2 bases and J 4 bases; nucleotides not matched to a gene: 10. The length of the CDR3 is 16 residues. CDR1 is MNHEY and CDR2 is SVGEGT in the germline V gene. CDR3 in amino acids: CASSYKVGGGQYEQYF. The CDR3 DNA sequence: TGTGCCAGCAGTTACAAGGTCGGCGGGGGGCAATACGAGCAGTACTTC.

The rearrangement joins TRBV5-6 to TRBJ1-5; no clear D. The CDR3 loop spans 15 amino acids. Germline CDR1 and CDR2: SGHDT and YYEEEE. V lost 2 bases, J lost 0 bases, and 9 bases lay in between. CDR3 loop: CASSFGRNSNQPQHF. CDR3 nucleotide sequence: TGTGCCAGCAGCTTTGGTCGGAATAGCAATCAGCCCCAGCATTTT.

The V gene is TRBV3-1, the J gene TRBJ1-5; no firm D call. The length of the CDR3 is 15 residues. Germline CDR1 is LGHDT and CDR2 is YNNKEL (reference sequence). Trimming cost V 1 base and J 5 bases, with 12 bases left between them. The CDR3 DNA follows: TGTGCCAGCAGCCAAGGGATGAGCCATTATCAGCCCCAGCATTTT. Its protein is CASSQGMSHYQPQHF.

The rearrangement links TRBV4-3 to TRBJ1-2; tentative D call: TRBD1 (5 bases). V was cut by 0 bases and J by 4 bases, with 15 bases left in between. The CDR3 has 16 residues. The V gene's germline CDR1 is LGHNA and CDR2 YSLEER. The DNA for the CDR3 is TGCGCCAGCAGCCAAGAACGCAGGGCAAACATCTATGGCTACACCTTC. As protein: CASSQERRANIYGYTF.

The chain carries TRBV7-9 and TRBJ1-1; D not certain. Trimming removed 5 bases from V and 3 bases from J, with 13 bases in between. The CDR3 runs to 14 residues. Looked up from germline, CDR1 is SEHNR and CDR2 is FQNEAQ (reference sequence). The CDR3 loop is CASSPSGVDTEAFF. The CDR3 DNA reads TGTGCCAGCAGCCCGTCAGGCGTCGACACTGAAGCTTTCTTT.

The rearrangement links TRBV5-1 to TRBJ1-2, with D perhaps matching TRBD1 (5 bases). The CDR3 runs 13 residues. Looked up from germline, CDR1 is SGHRS and CDR2 is YFSETQ. Trimming shortened V by 1 base and J by 7 bases, and 11 bases separated the two germline ends. The CDR3: CASSLSGIGGYTF. CDR3 bases: TGCGCCAGCAGCTTGTCAGGGATTGGTGGCTACACCTTC.

This clonotype has just a few counts. J is TRBJ1-5 and V is TRBV7-2; 7 positions agree with TRBD1. The CDR3 length is 18 residues. Per germline, CDR1 SGHTA and CDR2 FQGNSA. V gave up 5 bases and J gave up 0 bases; unmatched junction bases: 13. The CDR3 loop reads CASSNYRGAGYSNQPQHF. Here the CDR3 DNA reads TGTGCCAGCAGCAATTACAGGGGCGCGGGCTATAGCAATCAGCCCCAGCATTTT.

This clonotype was counted between two and nine times. The chain links TRBV7-2 to TRBJ1-2, with D perhaps TRBD1 (5 bases). V shed 0 bases and J shed 5 bases, with 13 bases lying between them. In germline, CDR1 is SGHTA, CDR2 FQGNSA. CDR3 length: 15 amino acids. CDR3 coding DNA: TGTGCCAGCAGCTTAGCGCCTGGCAGGGCTTATGGCTACACCTTC. The encoded protein is CASSLAPGRAYGYTF.

This clonotype was recorded many times. The junction shows a germline mismatch at one end, possibly a read error. V is TRBV5-1 and J is TRBJ2-3; TRBD1 agrees at 7 bases. The CDR3 has 12 amino acids. Germline CDR1 and CDR2: SGHRS and YFSETQ. The CDR3 bases are TGTGCCAGCAGCTTACAGGGGGATACGCAGTATTTT. This gives the protein CASSLQGDTQYF.

This clonotype was recorded a few times. This chain links TRBV19 with TRBJ1-6; D is perhaps TRBD1 (6 bases). This CDR3 is built from 16 residues. Germline V gene sequence: CDR1 LNHDA, CDR2 SQIVND (reference sequence). The V end was cut by 7 bases, the J end by 4 bases, with 17 bases between. The CDR3 spells CASTAGWGQYNSPLHF. The CDR3 coding sequence is TGTGCCAGTACCGCCGGGTGGGGACAATATAATTCACCCCTCCACTTT.

The table lists this clonotype with a few counts. The V gene is TRBV1, the J gene TRBJ2-3; the DNA was not compared with TRBD2, the D call given in the table. TRBV1 counts as a pseudogene. This CDR3 is 15 amino acids long. The CDR3 DNA is TGCACCAGCAGCCAAACTAGCGGGGTCACAGATACGCAGTATTTT. The encoded protein is CTSSQTSGVTDTQYF.

Only a few counts were recorded for this clonotype. This rearrangement joins TRBV6-6 to TRBJ2-3; D is possibly TRBD2 (6 bases). The CDR3 extends over 14 amino acids. The germline V gene has CDR1 MNHNY and CDR2 SVGAGI (reference sequence). V shed 5 bases and J shed 2 bases, with 11 bases lying between them. Here the CDR3 DNA reads TGTGCCAGCAGTCTAGCGCAATTCACAGATACGCAGTATTTT. Its protein product is CASSLAQFTDTQYF.

This clonotype was found a few times. CDR3 in amino acids: CSAAPGRETTGELFF. For the CDR3, the DNA is TGCAGTGCAGCCCCGGGCAGGGAAACGACCGGGGAGCTGTTTTTT. This rearrangement joins TRBV20-1 to TRBJ2-2; perhaps TRBD1 as D (5 bases). V gave up 6 bases and J gave up 5 bases, with 19 bases separating them. The CDR3 is 15 residues long. In germline, CDR1 is DFQATT, CDR2 SNEGSKA (reference sequence).

This clonotype was detected ten times or more. V usage is TRBV12-3 or TRBV12-4 and J usage is TRBJ2-5, with D possibly being TRBD2 (6 bases). The CDR3 covers 13 residues. With 7 bases removed from V and 5 bases from J, the gap between germline ends came to 14 bases. The CDR3 sequence is CASNTRGYETQYF. In nucleotides, the CDR3 is TGTGCCAGCAATACACGGGGGTATGAGACCCAGTACTTC.

This clonotype was recorded many times. Sequence at one end of the junction differs from germline and may be a read error. The chain couples TRBV18 to TRBJ2-1; a possible D gene is TRBD1 (6 bases). CDR1 and CDR2 from the germline V gene are KGHSH and LQKENI. The CDR3 loop spans 11 amino acids. The CDR3 spells CASSPGTSPYF. The CDR3 DNA sequence: TGTGCCAGCTCACCAGGGACAAGCCCTTACTTC.

This clonotype turned up a few times. The gene calls are TRBV5-1 and TRBJ2-5, with a weak D call TRBD1 (6 bases). V was cut by 5 bases and J by 5 bases, with 16 bases left in between. The CDR3 has 14 amino acids. Per the germline V gene, CDR1 is SGHRS and CDR2 is YFSETQ. The CDR3 coding sequence is TGCGCCAGCAGAGACAGAACCCAGGGGGAGACCCAGTACTTC. It codes for CASRDRTQGETQYF.

The chain is built from TRBV29-1 and TRBJ2-5; 7 nucleotides align to TRBD2. This CDR3 contains 14 residues. Germline V gene data show CDR1 as SQVTM and CDR2 as ANQGSEA. J lost 0 bases, V lost 4 bases, and 5 bases had no gene match. The CDR3 loop reads CSVVPSGDQETQYF. The CDR3 coding sequence is TGCAGCGTTGTCCCCAGCGGGGACCAAGAGACCCAGTACTTC.

This chain connects TRBV29-1 to TRBJ2-5, with 7 bases identical to TRBD1. Looked up from germline, CDR1 is SQVTM and CDR2 is ANQGSEA. V gave up 7 bases and J gave up 4 bases; unmatched junction bases: 12. The CDR3 length is 14 residues. For the CDR3, the DNA is TGCAGCGCCAGAAACAGGGGAGCTGGAGAGACCCAGTACTTC. Translated: CSARNRGAGETQYF.

The chain combines TRBV7-9 with TRBJ1-4, with unresolved D. Deletions cut 5 bases from V and 3 bases from J, with 10 bases between. This CDR3 contains 14 residues. Germline CDR1 SEHNR, CDR2 FQNEAQ (reference sequence). The CDR3 coding sequence is TGTGCCAGCAGCCGTGGTAGGGCTAATGAAAAACTGTTTTTT. Translation gives CASSRGRANEKLFF.

This clonotype has only a few counts. The chain has TRBV20-1 and TRBJ1-2; D is possibly TRBD1 (5 bases). The CDR3 sequence is 12 residues long. Trimming shortened V by 4 bases and J by 6 bases, and 12 bases separated the two germline ends. The germline CDR1 and CDR2 sequences are DFQATT and SNEGSKA (reference sequence). The CDR3 coding sequence is TGCAGTGCTAAACCGGGACGTCATGGCTACACCTTC. Amino acid sequence: CSAKPGRHGYTF.

This sequence joins TRBV4-3 and TRBJ2-2, with 7 positions matching TRBD1. The germline CDR1 and CDR2 sequences are LGHNA and YSLEER. The CDR3 has 18 amino acids. Trimming took 0 bases from V and 4 from J; bases not matched to a gene: 11. CDR3 sequence reads: CASSQEFFVTGVTGELFF. For the CDR3, the DNA is TGCGCCAGCAGCCAAGAGTTTTTCGTTACAGGGGTCACCGGGGAGCTGTTTTTT.

This rearrangement joins TRBV7-2 to TRBJ2-1; 15 bases align to TRBD2. The ends lost 6 bases at V and 0 bases at J; junction bases unmatched: 6. The germline V gene has CDR1 SGHTA and CDR2 FQGNSA. The CDR3 length is 18 residues. The CDR3 loop reads CASRRGLAGGPSYNEQFF. The CDR3 region has the DNA TGTGCCAGCAGACGAGGACTAGCGGGGGGGCCCTCCTACAATGAGCAGTTCTTC.

This clonotype was picked up many times. The genes are TRBV5-1 and TRBJ2-5; weak D call: TRBD1 (6 bases). V dropped 2 bases and J dropped 5 bases, with 13 bases sitting between them. This CDR3 comprises 14 residues. Germline CDR1 SGHRS, CDR2 YFSETQ. This chain's CDR3 is CASSLLGALETQYF. In DNA form, the CDR3 reads TGCGCCAGCAGCTTACTGGGGGCGTTGGAGACCCAGTACTTC.